Below are 28 T cell receptor beta chains sequenced from a single sample in a study of blood T cell repertoires in COVID-19. Profiling relied on immunoSEQ multiplex PCR, and the TCRdb table lists in-frame clones only, not all of them. This sample carries 150,000 or so clones, less than 90% of them seen once, and the ten largest clones take about 2.4%. The source material was peripheral blood. These TCRs come from a woman between 65 and 79 years old with acute or convalescent COVID-19.

This chain connects TRBV29-1 to TRBJ2-1; D possibly corresponds to TRBD2 (7 bases). V was trimmed by 5 bases and J by 2 bases, leaving 25 bases between them. Per the germline V gene, CDR1 is SQVTM and CDR2 is ANQGSEA. There are 18 residues in the CDR3. The CDR3 nucleotides read TGCAGCGTTCGGGGGAGGGGGGCTGGAGGTAGCCCCTACAATGAGCAGTTCTTC. It translates to CSVRGRGAGGSPYNEQFF.

This clone was observed once. V is TRBV7-2 and J is TRBJ2-3, with 9 bases aligning to TRBD2. The CDR3 sequence is 12 residues long. CDR1 is SGHTA and CDR2 is FQGNSA in the germline V gene. V was clipped by 5 bases and J by 15 bases; unmatched bases: 9. CDR3 sequence (DNA): TGTGCCAGCAGCCCTAGCGGGGCGTCCCCCTATTTT. Translation gives CASSPSGASPYF.

The chain couples TRBV18 to TRBJ2-7; no clear D gene. The V end was cut by 6 bases, the J end by 0 bases, with 6 bases between. From germline, CDR1 is KGHSH and CDR2 LQKENI. This CDR3 spans 12 amino acids. The CDR3 region has the DNA TGTGCCAGCTCCCTAACCTCCTACGAGCAGTACGTC. It specifies CASSLTSYEQYV.

The chain uses TRBV28 and TRBJ1-2; D not certain. Germline V gene data show CDR1 as MDHEN and CDR2 as SYDVKM. V gave up 9 bases and J gave up 4 bases, with 15 bases separating them. The CDR3 extends over 13 amino acids. The CDR3 coding sequence is TGTGCCAGTAATCGGTGGGAGCCCTATGGCTACACCTTC. Protein: CASNRWEPYGYTF.

This rearrangement joins TRBV5-1 to TRBJ1-2; 8 bases match TRBD1. Germline V gene data show CDR1 as SGHRS and CDR2 as YFSETQ. The CDR3 covers 13 residues. The junction had 1 base not matched to a gene; V was cut back by 3 bases and J by 3 bases. The chain's CDR3 is CASSSQGDYGYTF. The CDR3 DNA follows: TGCGCCAGCAGCTCACAGGGGGACTATGGCTACACCTTC.

The chain couples TRBV3-1 (or the pseudogene TRBV3-2) to TRBJ1-5, with 8 bases fitting TRBD1. V was pared by 2 bases and J by 4 bases, with 4 bases of the junction left unmatched. This CDR3 spans 15 amino acids. Germline V gene data show CDR1 as LGHDT and CDR2 as YNNKEL (reference sequence). This chain's CDR3 is CASSQTGGGNQPQHF. The DNA of the CDR3 is TGTGCCAGCAGCCAAACAGGGGGGGGTAATCAGCCCCAGCATTTT.

In its sample, this clone was seen once. The junction departs from the called germline gene at one end, perhaps through a read error. This CDR3 reads CASSQGSGDNQPQHF. CDR3 nucleotides: TGTGCCAGCAGTCAAGGGTCGGGGGACAATCAGCCCCAGCATTTT. The chain recombines TRBV3-1 (or the pseudogene TRBV3-2) with TRBJ1-5, with a tentative D call TRBD1 (5 bases). CDR1 and CDR2 from the germline V gene are LGHDT and YNNKEL (reference sequence). There are 15 residues in the CDR3.

Only one count was recorded for this clone. J is TRBJ1-5 and V is TRBV19; no firm D call. This CDR3 region has 15 residues. The V gene lost 1 base and the J gene lost 2 bases, with 9 bases spanning the gap. CDR1 and CDR2 from the germline V gene are LNHDA and SQIVND (reference sequence). DNA for the CDR3: TGTGCCAGTAGTATAGTTGGGCCTCGCAATCAGCCCCAGCATTTT. Translating it yields CASSIVGPRNQPQHF.

J is TRBJ1-2 and V is TRBV14; D is unclear. V was trimmed by 4 bases and J by 0 bases, leaving 12 bases between them. The CDR3 is made up of 15 amino acids. From germline, CDR1 is SGHDN and CDR2 FVKESK. The DNA of the CDR3 is TGTGCCAGCAGCCCCCCCGGAGCAGCTAACTATGGCTACACCTTC. Translation: CASSPPGAANYGYTF.

The V and J genes are TRBV10-2 and TRBJ2-3; possibly TRBD2 for D (7 bases). With 3 bases removed from V and 1 base from J, the gap between germline ends came to 17 bases. Germline CDR1 is WSHSY and CDR2 is SAAADI. The CDR3 is 17 amino acids. The CDR3 spells CASSDGLGRGRTDTQYF. The CDR3 DNA reads as TGCGCCAGCAGTGATGGGCTTGGGCGGGGGCGCACAGATACGCAGTATTTT.

J is TRBJ1-1 and V is TRBV11-3, with D uncertain. Trimming removed 1 base from V and 6 bases from J, with 9 bases in between. CDR3 size: 13 residues. Germline V gives CDR1 SGHNT, CDR2 YENEEA. The CDR3 DNA reads as TGTGCCAGCAGCTTAGCCAACGGTCCTGAAGCTTTCTTT. Its protein product is CASSLANGPEAFF.

The chain employs TRBV6-7 and TRBJ2-1; D possibly corresponds to TRBD2 (6 bases). TRBV6-7 is reported as an ORF; its role is uncertain. The CDR3 has 15 residues. The V end was cut by 0 bases, the J end by 7 bases, with 13 bases between. CDR3 coding DNA: TGTGCCAGCAGTTACTCTAGGAGGGCCCTAAATGAGCAGTTCTTC. This sequence encodes CASSYSRRALNEQFF.

The rearrangement uses TRBV28 and TRBJ1-2; D not certain. V dropped 5 bases and J dropped 0 bases, with 31 bases sitting between them. CDR1 is MDHEN, CDR2 SYDVKM, per germline. CDR3 size: 21 residues. The CDR3 nucleotides read TGTGCCAGCAGTCCCCCTCAGTCAGGCCTCGGGGATTCGGAAGCTAACTATGGCTACACCTTC. Its protein is CASSPPQSGLGDSEANYGYTF.

This chain links TRBV18 with TRBJ1-1; TRBD1 matches at 7 bases. This CDR3 has 17 residues. From germline, CDR1 is KGHSH and CDR2 LQKENI. The V segment lost 4 bases and the J segment 0 bases; nucleotides outside the gene matches: 11. CDR3 in amino acids: CASSLTRTGNMNTEAFF. In nucleotides, the CDR3 is TGTGCCAGCTCACTTACAAGGACAGGAAACATGAACACTGAAGCTTTCTTT.

The rearrangement uses TRBV6-5 and TRBJ2-2, with 9 bases matching TRBD1. J was trimmed by 6 bases and V by 7 bases; bases with no gene match: 9. CDR3 length equals 15 residues. The germline V gene encodes CDR1 MNHEY and CDR2 SVGAGI. CDR3 region: CASTGTGTTPGELFF. CDR3 nucleotides: TGTGCCAGCACCGGGACAGGGACGACTCCCGGGGAGCTGTTTTTT.

The J gene is TRBJ2-3, the V gene TRBV7-3, with no clear D. Germline V gene sequence: CDR1 SGHTA, CDR2 FQGTGA. Trimming shortened V by 2 bases and J by 0 bases, and 9 bases separated the two germline ends. The CDR3 contains 15 residues. CDR3 nucleotide sequence: TGTGCCAGCAGCTTAGTGGGCGCCAGCACAGATACGCAGTATTTT. Translated: CASSLVGASTDTQYF. Full variable domain (rest looked up from reference TRBV7-3 and TRBJ2-3): GAGVSQTPSNKVTEKGKYVELRCDPISGHTALYWYRQSLGQGPEFLIYFQGTGAADDSGLPNDRFFAVRPEGSVSTLKIQRTERGDSAVYLCASSLVGASTDTQYFGPGTRLTVL.

The rearrangement joins TRBV21-1 to TRBJ2-1; the listed D gene, TRBD1, was not tested against the DNA. TRBV21-1 is an annotated pseudogene. The CDR3 spans 17 residues. The CDR3 is CASSKAGRGYSYNEQFF. The CDR3 coding sequence is TGTGCCAGCAGCAAAGCGGGCAGGGGTTACTCCTACAATGAGCAGTTCTTC.

This chain links TRBV10-3 with TRBJ1-1; D call uncertain. Germline CDR1 ENHRY, CDR2 SYGVKD. V lost 8 bases to trimming and J lost 5 bases, with 18 bases between them. This CDR3 has 14 residues. Here the CDR3 reads CAISERGGRTEAFF. CDR3 DNA sequence: TGTGCCATCTCCGAGCGGGGAGGGCGAACTGAAGCTTTCTTT.

The genes are TRBV27 and TRBJ1-4, with D perhaps TRBD1 (6 bases). The CDR3 is made up of 14 amino acids. Looked up from germline, CDR1 is MNHEY and CDR2 is SMNVEV (reference sequence). Trimming left V 4 bases short and J 6 bases short, with 12 bases between. The CDR3 spells CASSSTGMDEKLFF. The CDR3 DNA reads TGTGCCAGCAGTTCTACAGGGATGGATGAAAAACTGTTTTTT.

The chain employs TRBV5-1 and TRBJ1-3, with TRBD1 matching 7 bases. Germline V gene data show CDR1 as SGHRS and CDR2 as YFSETQ. Trimming cost V 0 bases and J 0 bases; bases outside gene matches: 3. The CDR3 consists of 16 residues. The CDR3, as DNA: TGCGCCAGCAGCTTGGAGGGGGCTAACTCTGGAAACACCATATATTTT. Translating it yields CASSLEGANSGNTIYF.

The chain links TRBV7-9 to TRBJ2-7; D is undetermined. There are 12 residues in the CDR3. From germline, CDR1 is SEHNR and CDR2 FQNEAQ (reference sequence). Trimming took off 1 base at V and 6 bases at J, with 7 bases between the two ends. The CDR3 DNA sequence: TGTGCCAGCAGCTTAGGGTCGGGCGAGCAGTACTTC. This codes for CASSLGSGEQYF.

The gene calls are TRBV28 and TRBJ1-1, with D possibly being TRBD1 (5 bases). CDR1 and CDR2 from the germline V gene are MDHEN and SYDVKM. CDR3 length: 16 amino acids. Deletions cut 5 bases from V and 1 base from J, with 17 bases between. The CDR3 spells CASSPPKGSENTEAFF. Here the CDR3 DNA reads TGTGCCAGCAGTCCCCCAAAGGGGTCCGAGAACACTGAAGCTTTCTTT.

The rearrangement uses TRBV4-1 and TRBJ2-1, with 10 nucleotides matching TRBD2. The CDR3 covers 18 residues. The junction had 9 bases not matched to a gene; V was cut back by 1 base and J by 3 bases. Germline CDR1 and CDR2: MGHRA and YSYEKL. The CDR3 DNA follows: TGCGCCAGCAGCCAAGGGCCCGGGACTAGCGAGAACTACAATGAGCAGTTCTTC. Residues: CASSQGPGTSENYNEQFF.

For this clone: The same CDR3 also results from other DNA sequences found in this sample. The J gene is TRBJ2-3, the V gene TRBV7-2; possibly TRBD1 for D (6 bases). The germline gives CDR1 SGHTA, CDR2 FQGNSA. Trimming left V 3 bases short and J 2 bases short, with 9 bases between. This CDR3 is built from 14 residues. The CDR3 is CASSFSGVTDTQYF. CDR3 coding DNA: TGTGCCAGCAGCTTTTCAGGGGTCACAGATACGCAGTATTTT. The whole variable domain, remainder taken from reference TRBV7-2 and TRBJ2-3, is GAGVSQSPSNKVTEKGKDVELRCDPISGHTALYWYRQSLGQGLEFLIYFQGNSAPDKSGLPSDRFSAERTGGSVSTLTIQRTQQEDSAVYLCASSFSGVTDTQYFGPGTRLTVL.

This chain connects TRBV23-1 to TRBJ1-4; D gene unclear. TRBV23-1 is placed among ORFs of uncertain function. Trimming stripped 11 bases from V and 4 bases from J, with 17 bases between. The CDR3 is 14 amino acids. The CDR3 sequence is CASESDGINEKLFF. The DNA for the CDR3 is TGCGCCTCCGAGTCGGACGGGATTAATGAAAAACTGTTTTTT.

The chain joins TRBV27 to TRBJ2-6, with 7 bases matching TRBD1. Germline V gene sequence: CDR1 MNHEY, CDR2 SMNVEV (reference sequence). CDR3 length: 15 amino acids. The V and J ends lost 5 bases and 1 base, in that order; junction bases with no gene match: 2. The CDR3 is CASSPGGSGANVLTF. CDR3 nucleotides: TGTGCCAGCAGTCCAGGGGGTTCTGGGGCCAACGTCCTGACTTTC.

This clone was picked up a small number of times. The V call is TRBV30, the J call TRBJ2-7; TRBD2 is a possible D gene (7 bases). V was pared by 2 bases and J by 6 bases, with 26 bases between. CDR3 length: 17 residues. Germline V lookup: CDR1 GTSNPN, CDR2 SVGIG (reference sequence). The CDR3 is CAWSKRGARTSDREQYF. The CDR3 DNA reads TGTGCCTGGAGTAAAAGGGGGGCGCGAACTAGCGATCGCGAGCAGTACTTC.

The chain's CDR3 is CASSDLGLAGRTGTQYF. The CDR3 DNA sequence: TGTGCCAGCAGTGACCTTGGACTAGCGGGGCGAACCGGGACCCAGTACTTC. V and J are TRBV2 and TRBJ2-5, with 12 positions matching TRBD2. The V segment lost 3 bases and the J segment 7 bases; nucleotides outside the gene matches: 12. This CDR3 has 17 amino acids. The germline V gene encodes CDR1 SNHLY and CDR2 FYNNEI.